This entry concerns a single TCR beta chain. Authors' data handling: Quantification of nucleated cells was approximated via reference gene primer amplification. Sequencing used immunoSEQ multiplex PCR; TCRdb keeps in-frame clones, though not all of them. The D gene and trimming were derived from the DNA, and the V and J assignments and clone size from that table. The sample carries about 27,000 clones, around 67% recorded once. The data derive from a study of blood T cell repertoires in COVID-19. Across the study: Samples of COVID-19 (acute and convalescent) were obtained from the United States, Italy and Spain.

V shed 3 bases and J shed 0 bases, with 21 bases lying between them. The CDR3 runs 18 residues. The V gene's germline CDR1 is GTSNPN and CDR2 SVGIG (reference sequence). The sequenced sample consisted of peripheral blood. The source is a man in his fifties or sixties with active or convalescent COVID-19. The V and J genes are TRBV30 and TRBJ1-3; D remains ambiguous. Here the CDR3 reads CAWSRPTLGHNSGNTIYF. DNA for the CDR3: TGTGCCTGGAGCAGGCCAACGCTCGGCCATAACTCTGGAAACACCATATATTTT.